The 20 T cell receptor beta chains given below trace back to one sample, sequenced in a study of OX40 agonist ivuxolimab in advanced cancers. Clones were sequenced by immunoSEQ multiplex PCR, and TCRdb holds only the in-frame ones, with some missing. The data contain nearly 20,000 clones, 80% to 90% of them seen just once; the ten biggest clones take up around 20%. The starting material was CD4+ or CD8+ T cells sorted from blood, obtained in a trial of the OX40 agonist ivuxolimab. Source of these receptors: an adult with an advanced solid tumor such as melanoma, head and neck, liver or kidney cancer.

This clone was recorded at least ten times. V usage is TRBV14 and J usage is TRBJ1-2; D call uncertain. Between the trimmed V and J ends, which lost 3 bases and 6 bases, there was a span of 14 bases. This CDR3 has 14 residues. In germline, CDR1 is SGHDN, CDR2 FVKESK. The CDR3: CASSQLLSINGYTF. The CDR3, as DNA: TGTGCCAGCAGCCAGTTACTCTCAATCAATGGCTACACCTTC.

To note about this clone: Within the sample, other DNA sequences also encode this same CDR3. The V call is TRBV27, the J call TRBJ2-3; D is undetermined. CDR1 MNHEY and CDR2 SMNVEV come from the germline V gene (reference sequence). The CDR3 extends over 11 amino acids. The V end was cut by 4 bases, the J end by 2 bases, with 1 base between. CDR3 sequence: CASSSTDTQYF. For the CDR3, the DNA is TGTGCCAGCAGTTCCACAGATACGCAGTATTTT.

CDR3 sequence (DNA): TGTGCCAGCAGCAAACAGCGTACCACAGATACGCAGTATTTT. Its protein product is CASSKQRTTDTQYF. V gene TRBV16 combines with J gene TRBJ2-3; D gene unclear. The CDR3 runs to 14 residues. The V and J ends lost 5 bases and 2 bases respectively, with 11 bases between them. In germline, CDR1 is KGHSY, CDR2 FQNENV. Full variable domain (rest looked up from reference TRBV16 and TRBJ2-3): GEEVAQTPKHLVRGEGQKAKLYCAPIKGHSYVFWYQQVLKNEFKFLISFQNENVFDETGMPKERFSAKCLPNSPCSLEIQATKLEDSAVYFCASSKQRTTDTQYFGPGTRLTVL.

This clone was recorded once. This chain links TRBV27 with TRBJ1-5; D is undetermined. Per the germline V gene, CDR1 is MNHEY and CDR2 is SMNVEV (reference sequence). Trimming removed 0 bases at V and 7 bases at J, with 7 bases between. The CDR3 totals 13 residues. The CDR3 DNA reads as TGTGCCAGCAGTTTATCGATGGGCCAGCCCCAGCATTTT. This codes for CASSLSMGQPQHF.

The chain recombines TRBV7-2 with TRBJ2-7; the D gene is possibly TRBD2 (6 bases). Deletions cut 4 bases from V and 5 bases from J, with 9 bases between. The V gene's germline CDR1 is SGHTA and CDR2 FQGNSA. This CDR3 is 12 amino acids long. The CDR3 reads CASSSGEHEQYF. CDR3 in DNA: TGTGCCAGCAGCTCGGGGGAGCACGAGCAGTACTTC.

The chain joins TRBV7-2 to TRBJ2-5, with D hard to call. With 5 bases removed from V and 1 base from J, the gap between germline ends came to 5 bases. The CDR3 runs to 12 residues. Germline CDR1 SGHTA, CDR2 FQGNSA. The CDR3 DNA sequence: TGTGCCAGCAGCCTGACCCAAGAGACCCAGTACTTC. Amino acid sequence: CASSLTQETQYF.

The chain combines TRBV29-1 with TRBJ1-2, with TRBD1 as a possible D gene (6 bases). This CDR3 is built from 14 residues. Per the germline V gene, CDR1 is SQVTM and CDR2 is ANQGSEA. Trimming pared 7 bases from V and 2 bases from J, leaving 17 bases between. The CDR3 loop is CSAQDSFLNYGYTF. The CDR3 nucleotides are TGCAGCGCCCAGGACAGCTTCCTCAACTATGGCTACACCTTC. Variable domain in full (rest from reference TRBV29-1 and TRBJ1-2): SAVISQKPSRDICQRGTSLTIQCQVDSQVTMMFWYRQQPGQSLTLIATANQGSEATYESGFVIDKFPISRPNLTFSTLTVSNMSPEDSSIYLCSAQDSFLNYGYTFGSGTRLTVV.

V gene TRBV10-3 combines with J gene TRBJ1-3; 10 bases align to TRBD1. The CDR3 is 17 amino acids. CDR1 is ENHRY and CDR2 is SYGVKD in the germline V gene. V shed 6 bases, J shed 2 bases, and the junction held 10 bases outside the gene matches. The CDR3: CAISLGRGTGAGNTIYF. CDR3 bases: TGTGCCATCAGCCTTGGTCGCGGGACAGGGGCTGGAAACACCATATATTTT.

Judged by abundance, this clone is medium-sized. The V call is TRBV6-5, the J call TRBJ2-7, with D uncertain. The CDR3 extends over 13 amino acids. Between the trimmed V and J ends, which lost 2 bases and 1 base, there was a span of 6 bases. Per the germline V gene, CDR1 is MNHEY and CDR2 is SVGAGI. The CDR3 spells CASSYGESYEQYF. Here the CDR3 DNA reads TGTGCCAGCAGTTACGGGGAATCCTACGAGCAGTACTTC.

The CDR3 sequence is CASSEVATGLRELFF. The CDR3 DNA reads as TGTGCCAGCAGCGAAGTTGCTACAGGGCTCCGGGAGCTGTTTTTT. The J gene is TRBJ2-2, the V gene TRBV7-3; a weak D match, TRBD1 (6 bases). V shed 5 bases and J shed 9 bases, with 19 bases lying between them. The CDR3 contains 15 residues. Germline V CDR1 and CDR2: SGHTA, FQGTGA.

This chain joins TRBV4-3 and TRBJ2-5; D unclear. The CDR3 consists of 13 residues. Per germline, CDR1 LGHNA and CDR2 YSLEER. V gave up 1 base and J gave up 4 bases, with 7 bases separating them. CDR3 nucleotide sequence: TGCGCCAGCAGCCAAGCAAACGGAGAGACCCAGTACTTC. It is translated as CASSQANGETQYF.

V usage is TRBV27 and J usage is TRBJ2-7; the match to TRBD2 covers 11 bases. V shed 5 bases, J shed 0 bases, and the junction held 3 bases outside the gene matches. This CDR3 spans 15 amino acids. CDR1 and CDR2 (germline): MNHEY, SMNVEV (reference sequence). The CDR3 sequence: CASSILAGDSYEQYF. CDR3 DNA: TGTGCCAGCAGTATACTAGCGGGGGACTCCTACGAGCAGTACTTC.

The rearrangement joins TRBV9 to TRBJ2-7; D not resolved. Between the trimmed V and J ends, which lost 0 bases and 3 bases, there was a span of 13 bases. The length of the CDR3 is 15 residues. Germline loops: CDR1 SGDLS, CDR2 YYNGEE. CDR3 loop: CASSVVSGDSYEQYF. DNA for the CDR3: TGTGCCAGCAGCGTAGTGTCAGGCGATAGCTACGAGCAGTACTTC.

CDR3: CASSQGFGAGRDTQYF. The CDR3 DNA sequence: TGTGCCAGCAGCCAAGGGTTCGGGGCAGGGCGAGATACGCAGTATTTT. The chain couples TRBV14 to TRBJ2-3; the D call may be TRBD1 or TRBD2 (5 bases each). The CDR3 runs 16 residues. Germline CDR1 and CDR2: SGHDN and FVKESK. Deletions cut 1 base from V and 5 bases from J, with 16 bases between.

V usage is TRBV6-1 and J usage is TRBJ2-4; a weak D match, TRBD2 (6 bases). Trimming shortened V by 4 bases and J by 8 bases, and 18 bases separated the two germline ends. This CDR3 region has 15 residues. The germline V gene has CDR1 MNHNS and CDR2 SASEGT. The CDR3 DNA is TGTGCCAGCAGTGTTGAGTACTCCTGGAGGGACATTCAGTACTTC. This translates into CASSVEYSWRDIQYF.

The V and J genes are TRBV28 and TRBJ2-7; D unclear. The V gene lost 5 bases and the J gene lost 3 bases, with 20 bases spanning the gap. This CDR3 is 16 amino acids long. CDR1 MDHEN and CDR2 SYDVKM come from the germline V gene. CDR3 in amino acids: CASSLDPRGSDYEQYF. The CDR3 DNA sequence: TGTGCCAGCAGTCTCGACCCACGTGGGTCGGACTACGAGCAGTACTTC. The whole variable domain, filled in from reference TRBV28 and TRBJ2-7, reads DVKVTQSSRYLVKRTGEKVFLECVQDMDHENMFWYRQDPGLGLRLIYFSYDVKMKEKGDIPEGYSVSREKKERFSLILESASTNQTSMYLCASSLDPRGSDYEQYFGPGTRLTVT.

The chain employs TRBV7-9 and TRBJ1-5; D possibly corresponds to TRBD1 (5 bases). The CDR3 length is 13 residues. The germline V gene has CDR1 SEHNR and CDR2 FQNEAQ (reference sequence). Trimming took off 7 bases at V and 3 bases at J, with 10 bases between the two ends. The CDR3 region is CASNRQDNQPQHF. DNA of the CDR3: TGTGCCAGCAACAGGCAGGACAATCAGCCCCAGCATTTT. Filled out from reference TRBV7-9 and TRBJ1-5, the complete variable domain reads DTGVSQNPRHKITKRGQNVTFRCDPISEHNRLYWYRQTLGQGPEFLTYFQNEAQLEKSRLLSDRFSAERPKGSFSTLEIQRTEQGDSAMYLCASNRQDNQPQHFGDGTRLSIL.

The J gene is TRBJ1-2, the V gene TRBV4-1, with TRBD1 matching 12 bases. The CDR3 runs to 15 residues. CDR1 and CDR2 (germline): MGHRA, YSYEKL. Germline trimming cut 6 bases from V and 6 bases from J; bases unmatched to any gene: 8. CDR3: CASRPLGTGGNGYTF. The CDR3 coding sequence is TGCGCCAGCAGGCCCCTCGGGACAGGGGGCAATGGCTACACCTTC.

V usage is TRBV7-9 and J usage is TRBJ1-2; 10 bases align to TRBD1. V was pared by 4 bases and J by 4 bases, with 15 bases of the junction left unmatched. This CDR3 contains 18 residues. The germline V gene has CDR1 SEHNR and CDR2 FQNEAQ (reference sequence). The DNA of the CDR3 is TGTGCCAGCAGCTGGGGAGGATTTTGGACAGGGGGGTTCTATGGCTACACCTTC. This sequence encodes CASSWGGFWTGGFYGYTF.

A few counts support this clone. The J gene is TRBJ1-2, the V gene TRBV27; no firm D call. CDR1 is MNHEY, CDR2 SMNVEV, per germline (reference sequence). V dropped 4 bases and J dropped 8 bases, with 8 bases sitting between them. CDR3 length: 11 residues. CDR3 in DNA: TGTGCCAGCAGTTCCTCGGGAGGCTACACCTTC. This sequence encodes CASSSSGGYTF.